This entry is about one T cell receptor (beta chain). Its antigen remains unidentified. The data were taken from a study of T cell repertoires in cytomegalovirus infection. Background on the study: Recently described HLA-C-restricted plus well-studied HLA-B-restricted CMV epitopes were used.

Germline V gene data show CDR1 as MDHEN and CDR2 as SYDVKM. The ends lost 4 bases at V and 6 bases at J; junction bases unmatched: 4. The CDR3 runs to 13 residues. TCRdb re-called the reads with MiXCR, one entry per CDR3 protein. The sample holds about 310,000 distinct CDR3 sequences, around a quarter seen once. The receptor was isolated from a human donor in good health (CMV status not recorded). Some clones in this sample may be carry-over from other donors' samples. The source was cultured PBMCs, collected from culture after CMV antigen stimulation. The chain carries TRBV28 and TRBJ2-3; TRBD1 aligns across 7 bases. In DNA, the CDR3 is TGTGCCAGCAGTTCATCACAGGGGGATACGCAGTATTTT. It yields the protein CASSSSQGDTQYF.